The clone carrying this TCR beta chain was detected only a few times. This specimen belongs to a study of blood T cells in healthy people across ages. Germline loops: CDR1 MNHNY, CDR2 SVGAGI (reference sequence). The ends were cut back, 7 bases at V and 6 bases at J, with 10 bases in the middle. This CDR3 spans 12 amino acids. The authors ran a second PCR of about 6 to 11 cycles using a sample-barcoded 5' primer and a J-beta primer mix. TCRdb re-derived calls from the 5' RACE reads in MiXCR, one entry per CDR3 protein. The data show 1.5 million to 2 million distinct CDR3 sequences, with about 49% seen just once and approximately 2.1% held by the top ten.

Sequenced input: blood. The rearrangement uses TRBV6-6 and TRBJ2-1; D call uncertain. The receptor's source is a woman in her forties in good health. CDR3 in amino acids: CASKGLRNEQFF. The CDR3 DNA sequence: TGTGCCAGCAAGGGCCTCCGCAATGAGCAGTTCTTC.